The TCR beta chain described here comes from a study of cytomegalovirus exposure and HLA in healthy donors (dated by TCRdb to the late 2010s). With respect to the entire study: According to an earlier analysis of 550 to 750 of the donors, about 190 million T cells yielded 117 million unique TCR beta sequences and less than 300 Gb of sequence data. About 310 gigabases of sequencing data and approximately 80 million unique TCR sequences were included in an early release covering around 650 HLA-typed donors. Of the approximately 400 genotyped donors, more than 75% were placed in the genetic ancestry cluster associated with self-reported Caucasian donors. The study aimed to test whether signatures of past pathogen exposure could be identified by cataloging public T cell receptors. Using immunosequencing, the study profiled T cell repertoires from around 670 subjects and related those repertoires to cytomegalovirus serostatus. In addition to the first cohort of approximately 670 subjects, a separate validation cohort of 120 different subjects was used. To predict cytomegalovirus infection status, the study combined high-throughput TCR immunosequencing, statistical association of individual TCRs with disease status, and machine learning. A later analysis re-analyzed previously published TCR beta repertoires from 600 to 850 donors and added high-resolution HLA genotyping to study TCR occurrence patterns. The later analysis used no new phenotypic data to find candidate immune exposures, relying instead on TCR beta sequences and their occurrence across donors. An earlier analysis of 450 to 750 of the donors used high-throughput TCR beta sequencing to judge whether each TCR beta V gene segment behaved as functional or pseudogenic. Alongside the repertoire data, information on donor age, sex, ethnicity and CMV serostatus was compiled. A later genetic analysis took genome-wide SNP genotypes for about three fifths of the roughly 700 donors and used that subset as a discovery cohort. All discovery cohort repertoires had been generated using a single sequencing platform. HLA typing included class I and class II loci at four-digit resolution. The number of typed donors differed by locus: 629-630 for A, B, C, DRB1 and DQB1; 500 to 550 for DQA1; over 600 for DPA1; and about 470 for DPB1. Roughly five DR-DQ haplotypes were handled as single units for association and clustering because linkage in the cohort was strong. Among approximately 370 genotyped donors of the cohort, an average of around 250,000 unique TCR beta nucleotide sequences was sequenced per donor, of which approximately 18% were non-productive. The full study reports these points: A later analysis found that most CMV-associated TCR beta chains appeared HLA-restricted, with HLA associations seemingly driven largely by CMV exposure. A later genetic analysis reported fewer N-insertions in productive TCRs among donors in an Asian-associated ancestry cluster than the roughly 650-donor mean. According to the authors, the approach could potentially be generalized to other disease states and immunological phenotypes. The earlier analysis of about 600 of the donors excluded some 16 rarely observed V segments, including chromosome 9 orphons, because counts were too low. The cohort was sequenced for TCR beta chains only, and without alpha or paired-chain data the features that could be detected were limited. Correlated functional status among segregating V segments might be attributable to linkage disequilibrium, but an unknown experimental factor could not be ruled out. Because some donors lacked HLA typing at each locus, the association tests relied only on the typed subset. A cluster of highly shared sequence variants was judged likely to be a technical artifact of the sequencing pipeline. In a later analysis, 16,951 TCR beta sequences were associated with specific HLA alleles at a false discovery rate of 0.05. A later analysis reported that several top co-occurrence clusters appeared linked to parvovirus B19, influenza, CMV and Epstein-Barr virus. When HLA alleles, especially DR and DQ, strongly co-occurred, attributing TCR associations to individual alleles was difficult. A further reported finding was that TCR beta sequences accurately predicted the HLA-A and HLA-B alleles for most subjects in the first cohort. While some public TCRs were present in many individuals, most TCR sequences turned up only very rarely across donors. The classifier was reported to diagnose cytomegalovirus status with high specificity and sensitivity in both the original and validation cohorts. Compared with equally common non-associated chains, HLA-associated TCR beta chains in a later analysis were more clonally expanded and had lower generation probabilities. According to a later analysis, TCR association rates differed among HLA loci, with DRB1 alleles showing the most associated TCRs and HLA-C alleles showing the fewest. V-gene and J-gene trimming of TCR beta chains was associated with a missense DCLRE1C variant in a later genetic analysis, and the association was replicated in an independent cohort. The study gave a list of under 200 TCR beta chains associated with cytomegalovirus. In an earlier analysis of 450 to 750 of the donors, most TCR beta V segments appeared in productive rearrangements about 87% or about 30% of the time, broadly matching IMGT annotations. Sequencing depth was assumed to be roughly uniform across donors in the presence/absence analyses, though that assumption may not hold. The only immune exposure information available for the cohort was CMV serostatus. The 87-base-pair reads could not distinguish some IMGT-functional V segments, including TRBV6-2 and TRBV6-3, so those segments were excluded. In vitro tests confirmed that three of the cytomegalovirus-associated TCR beta chains recognize cytomegalovirus antigens.

According to the germline V gene (reference sequence), CDR1 reads LNHNV and CDR2 reads YYDKDF. Clipping removes 5 bases from V and 2 bases from J, with 4 as the unmatched junction base count. From its cysteine to its phenylalanine, the CDR3 spans 15 amino acids. The retained sequence is limited to the CDR3, 45 bases, with the frame set at the first base. On this clone itself: The clone's antigen remains unknown. No much larger clonotype is one base removed from it; base qualities were not supplied.

The library was produced with the immunoSEQ multiplex PCR assay. For the multiplex PCR, a mixture combining 60 forward primers for TCR Vbeta segments and 13 reverse primers for TCR Jbeta segments was used. Amplification of the CDR3 region of rearranged TCR beta genes was performed with a multiplex PCR assay on genomic DNA. The Illumina HiSeq System was used to sequence the amplified TCR beta libraries as 87-base-pair reads. The paper's processing steps were these. A later analysis counted approximately 76 million unique TCR beta chains across the roughly 700 repertoires, and some 11 million of these chains were shared by at least two donors. Raw reads were error-corrected and collapsed into unique sequences by a nearest-neighbor algorithm in which closely related sequences were merged to remove PCR and sequencing errors. Alignment of CDR3 sequences to IMGT reference sequences was used to assign V, D and J gene segments. Each retained sequence needed at least a six-nucleotide match to both a V gene segment and a J gene segment. Rearrangements were classified as productive when the CDR3 lacked stop codons and remained in frame with V and J, and all other rearrangements were classified as non-productive. CDR3 was defined by IMGT convention, running from the second conserved V-encoded cysteine to the conserved J-encoded phenylalanine. The earlier analysis of about 590 of the donors excluded sequences that lacked an unambiguous match to a single V gene segment. An earlier analysis of 587 of the donors called V segments functional above 56.7% productive rearrangements and segregating when the between-donor standard deviation exceeded 5%. A statistical classification framework was built to diagnose cytomegalovirus status from the catalog of TCR beta chain sequences. V and J gene assignment, in a later analysis, came from comparing TCR nucleotide sequences with IMGT/GENE-DB human TR gene sequences. In a later analysis, CDR3 sequences and most-parsimonious VDJ recombination scenarios were assigned using the TCRdist pipeline. In a later analysis, each TCR beta chain was defined by its CDR3 amino acid sequence together with its V-gene family, and reads lacking a unique V-gene family were excluded. To address suspected cross-contamination and a sequencing artifact, a later analysis removed approximately 590 highly shared, low-generation-probability nucleotide sequences. In a later analysis, a clonal expansion index for each public chain was calculated from normalized within-repertoire ranks of inferred template counts. In a later analysis, generation probabilities were computed using a VDJ recombination model fitted to out-of-frame rearrangements, and the results were checked against IGoR. In a later analysis, hypergeometric tests were used to score TCR-TCR, TCR-HLA and TCR-CMV co-occurrence, with a repertoire-size bias correction applied to TCR pairs. A later analysis estimated false discovery rates by permuting HLA or CMV assignments 20 times. In a later analysis, co-occurring TCRs were grouped with DBSCAN, and TCRdist sequence similarity was added when clustering was performed within HLA-allele-positive subsets. Repertoires with fewer than 30,000 or more than 120,000 public chains were left out of co-occurrence clustering, as were five repertoires with anomalous nucleotide sharing. TCRdb took this table from immuneACCESS and kept in-frame rearrangements with V and J called. Such tables lack part of the clones; where checked against another copy, unresolved V genes explain under half of the gap, and the rest is unexplained. The V and J calls and clone size were taken over from that table, and D and trimming were inferred from the DNA. For this sample the table gives over 85,000 clones, of which roughly 83% were detected only once. The top ten hold 2% to 3% of the sample.

The cohort was made up of 666 healthy bone marrow donors. At the time of sampling, every cohort member was nominally healthy, though immune exposures that went unrecorded were likely present. The donor tested CMV seronegative, placing the donor among the 300 to 450 seronegative members of the cohort. Each donor provided a peripheral blood sample, and peripheral blood mononuclear cells were used for TCR beta sequencing. Genomic DNA was extracted from the blood cell samples with the Qiagen DNeasy Blood Extraction Kit. Material: PBMCs. The sequence joins TRBV15 to TRBJ2-3, with 10 bases matching TRBD2. This TCR was recovered from a man aged 40-49 years in good health and CMV-seronegative. The CDR3 corresponds to CATSFSGGTTDTQYF. The sequenced DNA is TGTGCCACCAGCTTTAGCGGGGGGACCACAGATACGCAGTATTTT.